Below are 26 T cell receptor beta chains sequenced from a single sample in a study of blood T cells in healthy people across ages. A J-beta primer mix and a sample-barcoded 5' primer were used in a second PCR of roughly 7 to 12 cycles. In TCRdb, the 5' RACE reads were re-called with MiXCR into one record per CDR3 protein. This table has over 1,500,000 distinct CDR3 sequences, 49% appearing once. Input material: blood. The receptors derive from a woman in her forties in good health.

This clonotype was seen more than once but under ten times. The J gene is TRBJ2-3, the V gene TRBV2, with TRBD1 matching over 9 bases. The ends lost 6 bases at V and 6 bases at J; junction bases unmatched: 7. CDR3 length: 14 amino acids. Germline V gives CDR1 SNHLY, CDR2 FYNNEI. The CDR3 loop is CASSRDRVGDTQYF. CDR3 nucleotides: TGTGCCAGCAGCAGGGACAGGGTCGGCGATACGCAGTATTTT.

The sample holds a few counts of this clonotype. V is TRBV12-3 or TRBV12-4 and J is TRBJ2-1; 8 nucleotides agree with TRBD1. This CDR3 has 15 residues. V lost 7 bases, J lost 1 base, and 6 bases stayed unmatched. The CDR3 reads CASTLRTGSYNEQFF. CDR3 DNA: TGTGCCAGCACCCTTCGGACAGGGTCCTACAATGAGCAGTTCTTC.

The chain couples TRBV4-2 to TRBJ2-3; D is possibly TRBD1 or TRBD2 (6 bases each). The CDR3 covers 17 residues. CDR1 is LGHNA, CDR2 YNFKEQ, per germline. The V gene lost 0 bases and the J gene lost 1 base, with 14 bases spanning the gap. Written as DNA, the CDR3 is TGTGCCAGCAGCCAAGAAGGACGGGGGACACGCACAGATACGCAGTATTTT. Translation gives CASSQEGRGTRTDTQYF.

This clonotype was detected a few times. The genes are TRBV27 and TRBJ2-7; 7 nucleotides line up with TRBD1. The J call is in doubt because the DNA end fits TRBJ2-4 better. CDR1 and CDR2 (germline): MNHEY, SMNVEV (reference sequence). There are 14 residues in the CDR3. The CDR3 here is CASSPSTGFYIQYF. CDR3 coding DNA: TGTGCCAGCAGCCCTTCGACAGGGTTTTACATTCAGTACTTC.

The CDR3 is CASSFDDAGVLAGTQYF. DNA for the CDR3: TGCGCCAGCAGCTTTGACGACGCGGGGGTGCTCGCGGGTACGCAGTATTTT. This chain connects TRBV5-1 to TRBJ2-3; TRBD2 matches 7 bases. There are 17 residues in the CDR3. Germline trimming cut 2 bases from V and 8 bases from J; bases unmatched to any gene: 17. Germline-derived CDR1 and CDR2 are SGHRS and YFSETQ.

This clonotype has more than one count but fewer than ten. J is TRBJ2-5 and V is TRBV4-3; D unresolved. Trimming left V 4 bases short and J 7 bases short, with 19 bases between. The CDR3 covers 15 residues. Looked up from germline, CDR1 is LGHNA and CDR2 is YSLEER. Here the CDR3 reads CASSPTPDPLGTQYF. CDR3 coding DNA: TGCGCCAGCAGCCCCACACCGGACCCCCTGGGGACCCAGTACTTC.

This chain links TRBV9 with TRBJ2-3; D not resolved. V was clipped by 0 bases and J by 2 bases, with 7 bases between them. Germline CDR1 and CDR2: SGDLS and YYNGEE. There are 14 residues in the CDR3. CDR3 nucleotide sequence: TGTGCCAGCAGCGTAGAACGTTCCACAGATACGCAGTATTTT. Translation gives CASSVERSTDTQYF.

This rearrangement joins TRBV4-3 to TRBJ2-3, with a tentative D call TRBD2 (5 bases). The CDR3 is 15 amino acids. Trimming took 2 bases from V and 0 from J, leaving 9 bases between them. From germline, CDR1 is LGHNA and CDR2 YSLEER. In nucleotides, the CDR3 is TGCGCCAGCAGCCAAACGGGATTTAGCACAGATACGCAGTATTTT. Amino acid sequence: CASSQTGFSTDTQYF.

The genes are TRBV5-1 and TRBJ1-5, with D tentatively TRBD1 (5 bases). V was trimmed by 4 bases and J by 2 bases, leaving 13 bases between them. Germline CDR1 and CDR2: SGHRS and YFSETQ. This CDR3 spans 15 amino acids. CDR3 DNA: TGCGCCAGCAGCCGGGACGCATCAGGCAATCAGCCCCAGCATTTT. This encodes CASSRDASGNQPQHF.

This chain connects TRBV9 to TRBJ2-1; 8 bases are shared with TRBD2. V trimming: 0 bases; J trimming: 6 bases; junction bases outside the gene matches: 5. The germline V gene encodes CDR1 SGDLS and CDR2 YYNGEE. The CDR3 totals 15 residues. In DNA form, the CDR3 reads TGTGCCAGCAGCGTAGAGGTGAGCGGGGGCAATGAGCAGTTCTTC. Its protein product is CASSVEVSGGNEQFF.

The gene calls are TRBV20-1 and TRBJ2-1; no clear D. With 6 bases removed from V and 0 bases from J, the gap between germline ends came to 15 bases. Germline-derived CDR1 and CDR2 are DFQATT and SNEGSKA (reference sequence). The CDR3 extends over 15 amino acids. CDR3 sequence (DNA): TGCAGTGCCCCCAGGCCAGGCTTCTCCTACAATGAGCAGTTCTTC. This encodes CSAPRPGFSYNEQFF.

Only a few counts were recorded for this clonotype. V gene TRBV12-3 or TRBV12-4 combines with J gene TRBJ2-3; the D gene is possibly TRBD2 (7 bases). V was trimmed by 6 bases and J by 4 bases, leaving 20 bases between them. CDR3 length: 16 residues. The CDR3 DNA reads TGTGCCAGCAGGACCTGGGGCGGGGGCATGTCAGATACGCAGTATTTT. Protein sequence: CASRTWGGGMSDTQYF.

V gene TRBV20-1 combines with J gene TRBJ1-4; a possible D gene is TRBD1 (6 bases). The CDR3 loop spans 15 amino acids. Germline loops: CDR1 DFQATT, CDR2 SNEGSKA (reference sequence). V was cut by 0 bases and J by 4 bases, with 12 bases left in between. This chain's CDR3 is CSAREEDSLNEKLFF. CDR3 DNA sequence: TGCAGTGCTAGAGAGGAGGACAGCCTTAATGAAAAACTGTTTTTT.

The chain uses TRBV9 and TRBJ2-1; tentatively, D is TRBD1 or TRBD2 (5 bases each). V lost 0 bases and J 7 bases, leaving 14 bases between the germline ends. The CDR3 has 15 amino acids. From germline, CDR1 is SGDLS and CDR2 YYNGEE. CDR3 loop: CASSVGGTVQNEQFF. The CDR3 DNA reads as TGTGCCAGCAGCGTAGGAGGGACGGTCCAAAATGAGCAGTTCTTC.

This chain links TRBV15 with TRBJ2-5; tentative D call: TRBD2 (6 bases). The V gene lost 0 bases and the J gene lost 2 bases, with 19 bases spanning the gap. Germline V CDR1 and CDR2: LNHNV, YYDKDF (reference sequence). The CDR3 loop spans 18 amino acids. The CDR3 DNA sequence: TGTGCCACCAGCAGAGATCCGAGGAGGGCGTCAGATCAAGAGACCCAGTACTTC. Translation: CATSRDPRRASDQETQYF.

The CDR3: CSAKGGGDEQFF. CDR3 sequence (DNA): TGCAGTGCTAAGGGGGGCGGAGATGAGCAGTTCTTC. This chain uses TRBV20-1 with TRBJ2-1, with D perhaps assigned TRBD1 or TRBD2 (6 bases each). The V and J ends lost 4 bases and 8 bases respectively, with 12 bases between them. Per the germline V gene, CDR1 is DFQATT and CDR2 is SNEGSKA (reference sequence). The CDR3 is 12 amino acids.

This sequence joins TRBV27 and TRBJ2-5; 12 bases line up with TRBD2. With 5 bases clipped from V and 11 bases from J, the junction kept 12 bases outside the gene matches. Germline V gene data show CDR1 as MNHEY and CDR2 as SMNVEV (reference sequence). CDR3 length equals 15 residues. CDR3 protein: CASSVTSGGPHEQYF. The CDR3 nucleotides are TGTGCCAGCAGTGTGACTAGCGGGGGACCTCATGAGCAGTACTTC.

The CDR3: CASSPSWVVNTEAFF. CDR3 nucleotide sequence: TGTGCCAGCAGCCCGAGTTGGGTGGTGAACACTGAAGCTTTCTTT. This rearrangement joins TRBV7-2 to TRBJ1-1, with D hard to call. Germline loops: CDR1 SGHTA, CDR2 FQGNSA. Deletions cut 5 bases from V and 0 bases from J, with 13 bases between. The CDR3 sequence is 15 residues long.

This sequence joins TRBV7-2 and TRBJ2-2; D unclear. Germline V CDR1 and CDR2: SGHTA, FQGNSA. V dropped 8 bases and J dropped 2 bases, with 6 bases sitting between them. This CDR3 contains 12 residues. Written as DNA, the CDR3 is TGTGCCAGCGGTCTTAACACCGGGGAGCTGTTTTTT. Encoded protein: CASGLNTGELFF. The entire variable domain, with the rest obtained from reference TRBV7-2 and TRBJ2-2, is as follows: GAGVSQSPSNKVTEKGKDVELRCDPISGHTALYWYRQSLGQGLEFLIYFQGNSAPDKSGLPSDRFSAERTGGSVSTLTIQRTQQEDSAVYLCASGLNTGELFFGEGSRLTVL.

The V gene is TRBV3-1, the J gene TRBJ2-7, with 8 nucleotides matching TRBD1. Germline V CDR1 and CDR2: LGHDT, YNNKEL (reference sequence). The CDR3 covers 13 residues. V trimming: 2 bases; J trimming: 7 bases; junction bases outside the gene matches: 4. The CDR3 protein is CASSQHTGGEQYF. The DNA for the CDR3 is TGTGCCAGCAGCCAACATACAGGGGGTGAGCAGTACTTC.

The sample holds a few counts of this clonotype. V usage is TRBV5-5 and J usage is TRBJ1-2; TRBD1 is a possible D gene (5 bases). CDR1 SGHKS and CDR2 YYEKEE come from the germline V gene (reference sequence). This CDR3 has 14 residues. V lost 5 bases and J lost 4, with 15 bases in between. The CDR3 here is CASRRSQGAYGYTF. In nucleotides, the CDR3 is TGTGCCAGCAGACGCTCCCAGGGTGCCTATGGCTACACCTTC.

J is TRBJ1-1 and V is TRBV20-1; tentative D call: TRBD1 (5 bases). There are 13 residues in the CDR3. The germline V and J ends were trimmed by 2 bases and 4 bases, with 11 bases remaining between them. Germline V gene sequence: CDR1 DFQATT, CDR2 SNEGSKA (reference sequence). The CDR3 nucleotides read TGCAGTGCTAGAAAAGACAGACCCACTGAAGCTTTCTTT. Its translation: CSARKDRPTEAFF.

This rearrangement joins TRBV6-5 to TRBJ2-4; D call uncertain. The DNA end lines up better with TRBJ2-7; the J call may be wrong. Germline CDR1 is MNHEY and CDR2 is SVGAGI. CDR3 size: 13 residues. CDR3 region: CASSYLRSYEQYF. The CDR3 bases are TGTGCCAGCAGCTATTTAAGGTCCTACGAGCAGTACTTC.

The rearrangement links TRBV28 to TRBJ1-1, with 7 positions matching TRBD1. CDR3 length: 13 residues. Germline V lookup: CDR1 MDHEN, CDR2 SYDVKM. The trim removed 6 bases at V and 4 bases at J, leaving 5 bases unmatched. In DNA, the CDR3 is TGTGCCAGCAGGCTAGGGACAGCCACTGAAGCTTTCTTT. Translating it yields CASRLGTATEAFF.

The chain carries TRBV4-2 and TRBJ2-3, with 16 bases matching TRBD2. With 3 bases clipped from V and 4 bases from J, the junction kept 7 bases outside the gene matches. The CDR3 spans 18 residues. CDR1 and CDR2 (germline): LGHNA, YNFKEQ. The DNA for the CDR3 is TGTGCCAGCAGCCAGGCCGGGACTAGCGGGGGGGCGGCAGATACGCAGTATTTT. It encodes CASSQAGTSGGAADTQYF.

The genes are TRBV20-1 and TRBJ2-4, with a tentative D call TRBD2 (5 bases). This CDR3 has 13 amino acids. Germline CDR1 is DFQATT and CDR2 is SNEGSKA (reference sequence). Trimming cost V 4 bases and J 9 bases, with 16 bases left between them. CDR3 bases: TGCAGTGCTACGAATGAGCTGGAGGCCATTCAGTACTTC. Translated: CSATNELEAIQYF.